The rows below give T cell receptor beta chains drawn from one sample of a study of OX40 agonist ivuxolimab in advanced cancers. Libraries were prepared by immunoSEQ multiplex PCR; TCRdb keeps only in-frame clonotypes and omits some of them. The table includes 35,000 to 40,000 clones, about three quarters detected once. The sequencing used CD4+ or CD8+ T cells sorted from blood, collected in a trial of the OX40 agonist ivuxolimab. These receptors all stem from an adult with an advanced solid tumor such as melanoma, head and neck, liver or kidney cancer. Each CDR3 is given with its conserved first and last residue. Each record gives: clone size, V gene, J gene, D gene, CDR3 protein, CDR3 DNA. D genes are given only for firm matches. Clone size is not always given. Where it is, it says once, few, many or a class for expanded clones.

size: .
V: TRBV15
J: TRBJ2-5
D: .
CDR3: CATSRAAGPQETQYF
DNA: TGTGCCACCAGCAGAGCGGCGGGGCCCCAAGAGACCCAGTACTTC

size: .
V: TRBV5-5
J: TRBJ2-1
D: .
CDR3: CASSPGPYNEQFF
DNA: TGTGCCAGCAGCCCTGGCCCCTACAATGAGCAGTTCTTC

size: .
V: TRBV28
J: TRBJ1-1
D: .
CDR3: CASSLPLRQGNTEAFF
DNA: TGTGCCAGCAGTCTCCCCCTGCGGCAGGGGAACACTGAAGCTTTCTTT

size: .
V: TRBV5-1
J: TRBJ2-1
D: TRBD2
CDR3: CASTFSGGDEQFF
DNA: TGCGCCAGCACCTTCTCGGGAGGGGATGAGCAGTTCTTC

size: few
V: TRBV7-3
J: TRBJ2-3
D: .
CDR3: CASSLRPGDTQYF
DNA: TGTGCCAGCAGCCTGCGGCCGGGGGATACGCAGTATTTT

size: .
V: TRBV5-6
J: TRBJ2-5
D: .
CDR3: CASTKLGWGAEETQYF
DNA: TGTGCCAGCACGAAACTAGGATGGGGGGCGGAGGAGACCCAGTACTTC

size: .
V: TRBV5-1
J: TRBJ2-3
D: TRBD2
CDR3: CASSLGGAGGQDTQYF
DNA: TGCGCCAGCAGCTTGGGAGGAGCGGGGGGGCAAGATACGCAGTATTTT

size: .
V: TRBV11-2
J: TRBJ2-5
D: .
CDR3: CASSSGVRETQYF
DNA: TGTGCCAGCAGCTCAGGGGTGCGCGAGACCCAGTACTTC

size: .
V: TRBV6-1
J: TRBJ2-5
D: .
CDR3: CASSWGGETQYF
DNA: TGTGCCAGCAGCTGGGGTGGGGAGACCCAGTACTTC

size: .
V: TRBV6-5
J: TRBJ2-7
D: TRBD1
CDR3: CAISGETGDEQYF
DNA: TGTGCCATCAGCGGTGAGACAGGGGACGAGCAGTACTTC

size: .
V: TRBV6-6
J: TRBJ1-3
D: .
CDR3: CASSQKEGVGNTIYF
DNA: TGTGCCAGCAGTCAAAAGGAGGGCGTTGGAAACACCATATATTTT

size: .
V: TRBV7-9
J: TRBJ1-2
D: .
CDR3: CASSLGAATFDGYTF
DNA: TGTGCCTCTTCCTTAGGGGCCGCGACCTTTGATGGCTACACCTTC

size: .
V: TRBV5-6
J: TRBJ2-3
D: .
CDR3: CASSLLRGASTDTQYF
DNA: TGTGCCAGCAGCTTGTTGCGGGGTGCAAGCACAGATACGCAGTATTTT

size: .
V: TRBV6-6
J: TRBJ1-5
D: .
CDR3: CASSSDLGVGQPQHF
DNA: TGTGCCAGCAGTTCCGACTTGGGGGTTGGTCAGCCCCAGCATTTT

size: .
V: TRBV6-1
J: TRBJ1-5
D: .
CDR3: CASRRELVSNQPQHF
DNA: TGTGCCAGCAGGAGAGAGCTGGTGAGCAATCAGCCCCAGCATTTT

size: .
V: TRBV2
J: TRBJ2-1
D: .
CDR3: CASSETILWEFF
DNA: TGTGCCAGCAGTGAGACTATCTTATGGGAGTTCTTC

size: .
V: TRBV29-1
J: TRBJ1-2
D: .
CDR3: CSVRVGSFNYGYTF
DNA: TGCAGCGTTCGCGTCGGCTCCTTTAACTATGGCTACACCTTC

size: .
V: TRBV5-1
J: TRBJ2-7
D: .
CDR3: CASSLGVTDRQYEQYF
DNA: TGCGCCAGCAGCTTGGGAGTTACTGACAGGCAGTACGAGCAGTACTTC

size: .
V: TRBV27
J: TRBJ2-3
D: TRBD2
CDR3: CASSSPGLVKDTQYF
DNA: TGTGCCAGCAGTTCTCCGGGACTAGTAAAAGATACGCAGTATTTT

size: .
V: TRBV30
J: TRBJ2-6
D: TRBD1
CDR3: CAWIGAGGRRGANVLTF
DNA: TGTGCCTGGATTGGCGCAGGGGGACGGAGAGGGGCCAACGTCCTGACTTTC

size: few
V: TRBV5-1
J: TRBJ1-2
D: TRBD1
CDR3: CASSLRAPGQVSYGYTF
DNA: TGCGCCAGCAGCTTGAGGGCCCCTGGACAGGTATCGTATGGCTACACCTTC

size: .
V: TRBV19
J: TRBJ2-7
D: .
CDR3: CASSIPHSYEQYF
DNA: TGTGCCAGTAGTATCCCCCACAGCTACGAGCAGTACTTC

size: once
V: TRBV14
J: TRBJ2-5
D: TRBD1
CDR3: CASSHQQGFQETQYF
DNA: TGTGCCAGCAGCCACCAACAGGGGTTCCAAGAGACCCAGTACTTC

size: .
V: TRBV15
J: TRBJ1-4
D: TRBD1
CDR3: CATSRAGQASNEKLFF
DNA: TGTGCCACCAGCAGGGCCGGACAGGCTTCTAATGAAAAACTGTTTTTT

size: .
V: TRBV2
J: TRBJ1-2
D: TRBD1
CDR3: CASSNTGEDYGYTF
DNA: TGTGCCAGCAGTAACACAGGGGAAGACTATGGCTACACCTTC

size: .
V: TRBV5-4
J: TRBJ1-2
D: .
CDR3: CASSPATGFNYGYTF
DNA: TGTGCCAGCAGCCCAGCGACAGGCTTTAACTATGGCTACACCTTC

size: .
V: TRBV28
J: TRBJ2-3
D: .
CDR3: CASSPPGRSSTDTQYF
DNA: TGTGCCAGCAGTCCCCCGGGGCGGTCTAGCACAGATACGCAGTATTTT

size: .
V: TRBV5-1
J: TRBJ2-3
D: .
CDR3: CASSPGGTSTDTQYF
DNA: TGCGCCAGCAGCCCTGGGGGGACTAGCACAGATACGCAGTATTTT

size: once
V: TRBV7-2
J: TRBJ1-2
D: .
CDR3: CASSLTGQNPNYGYTF
DNA: TGTGCCAGCAGCTTAACAGGACAGAACCCAAACTATGGCTACACCTTC

size: .
V: TRBV18
J: TRBJ2-6
D: .
CDR3: CASRKTRGGSGANVLTF
DNA: TGTGCCAGCCGCAAAACCCGGGGAGGCTCTGGGGCCAACGTCCTGACTTTC

size: .
V: TRBV6-5
J: TRBJ2-7
D: .
CDR3: CASRVGKEQYF
DNA: TGTGCCAGCAGGGTAGGGAAGGAGCAGTACTTC

size: .
V: TRBV7-9
J: TRBJ2-7
D: .
CDR3: CASSSISFRFQYF
DNA: TGTGCCAGCAGCTCGATTAGCTTCCGTTTTCAGTACTTC

size: .
V: TRBV10-3
J: TRBJ2-1
D: .
CDR3: CAISEASRGPLYNEQFF
DNA: TGTGCCATCAGTGAGGCTTCTCGGGGGCCTCTCTACAATGAGCAGTTCTTC

size: .
V: TRBV28
J: TRBJ2-6
D: .
CDR3: CASSFQVLSSGANVLTF
DNA: TGTGCCAGCAGTTTTCAGGTACTTTCCTCTGGGGCCAACGTCCTGACTTTC

size: once
V: TRBV16
J: TRBJ1-1
D: .
CDR3: CASSQSQYTEAFF
DNA: TGTGCCAGCAGCCAATCTCAGTACACTGAAGCTTTCTTT